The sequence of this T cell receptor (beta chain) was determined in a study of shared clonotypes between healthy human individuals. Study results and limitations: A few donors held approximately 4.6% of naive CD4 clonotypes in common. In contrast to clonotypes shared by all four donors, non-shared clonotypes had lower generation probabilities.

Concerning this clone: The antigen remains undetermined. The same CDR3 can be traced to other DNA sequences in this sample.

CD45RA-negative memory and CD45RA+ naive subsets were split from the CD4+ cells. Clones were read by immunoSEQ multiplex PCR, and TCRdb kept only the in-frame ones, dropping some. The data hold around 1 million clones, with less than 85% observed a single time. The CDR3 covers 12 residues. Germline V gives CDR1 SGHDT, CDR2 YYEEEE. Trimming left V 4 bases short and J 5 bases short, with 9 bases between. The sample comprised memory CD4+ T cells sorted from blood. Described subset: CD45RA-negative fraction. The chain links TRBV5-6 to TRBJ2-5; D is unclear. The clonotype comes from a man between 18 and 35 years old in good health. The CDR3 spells CASSLRPETQYF. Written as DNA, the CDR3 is TGTGCCAGCAGCCTCAGGCCTGAGACCCAGTACTTC.